A selection of T cell receptor beta chains follows, all from one sample in a study of CD4 and CD8 cells across lung adenocarcinoma regions. In TCRdb, the PCR reads were re-called with MiXCR into one record per CDR3 protein. The sample contains 9,500 to 11,000 distinct CDR3 sequences, 59% of which appear only once. Sequencing was carried out using CD8+ T cells from the margin of a lung tumor. All receptors come from a male donor with lung adenocarcinoma. The CD4 and CD8 labels of this study may be unreliable. CDR3s include the opening cysteine and the closing phenylalanine or tryptophan. A D gene is named only where the DNA matches it firmly. Some rows have no size entry. The others give once, few or many, or a class for an expanded clone.

>TRBV6-1|TRBJ2-5|.|.
CVSSRRGHDTQYF
TGTGTCAGCAGCCGCCGTGGCCACGATACCCAGTATTTC
>TRBV7-6|TRBJ1-4|.|many
CASSLEVGANEKLFF
TGTGCCAGCAGCTTAGAAGTGGGGGCTAATGAAAAACTGTTTTTT
>TRBV27|TRBJ2-5|.|.
CASSSLASSGQETQYF
TGTGCCAGCAGTTCCCTAGCCTCCTCAGGCCAAGAGACCCAGTACTTC
>TRBV6-5|TRBJ2-2|TRBD2|medium-sized
CASSYRTSGRSLELFF
TGTGCCAGCAGTTACAGGACTAGCGGGCGGAGTCTGGAGCTGTTTTTT
>TRBV27|TRBJ2-3|.|.
CASSPGNGKKIFSTDTQYF
TGTGCCAGCAGTCCCGGGAACGGGAAAAAAATTTTTAGCACAGATACGCAGTATTTT
>TRBV27|TRBJ2-4|.|.
CTSRGLQSTNIQYF
TGTACCAGCAGGGGACTTCAGAGTACCAACATTCAGTACTTC
>TRBV4-1|TRBJ2-5|.|few
CASSLFGWGLKTQYF
TGCGCCAGCAGCCTATTCGGGTGGGGTCTGAAGACCCAGTACTTC
>TRBV10-3|TRBJ2-2|.|.
CANSGQAEGTGALFF
TGTGCCAACAGCGGACAGGCGGAGGGGACCGGGGCGCTGTTTTTT
>TRBV10-2|TRBJ2-3|.|few
CASSRVAGADTQYF
TGCGCCAGCAGCCGGGTGGCAGGGGCAGATACGCAGTATTTT
>TRBV6-1|TRBJ2-3|.|.
CASSEAGLWARDTQYF
TGTGCCAGCAGTGAAGCGGGGCTGTGGGCTAGGGATACGCAGTATTTC
>TRBV3-1|TRBJ1-6|.|.
CASSPRGQGYNSPLHF
TGTGCCAGCAGCCCCCGAGGCCAGGGCTATAATTCACCCCTCCACTTT
>TRBV28|TRBJ2-2|.|.
CASRRQVPGELFF
TGTGCCAGCAGGAGACAGGTCCCGGGGGAGCTGTTTTTT
>TRBV4-2|TRBJ2-7|.|.
CASSQGVRGGEYEQYF
TGTGCCAGCAGCCAAGGGGTTAGGGGGGGCGAGTACGAGCAGTACTTC
>TRBV6-8|TRBJ1-2|.|.
CASPTAGTNYVYTF
TGTGCCAGCCCGACGGCGGGTACTAACTATGTATACACCTTC
>TRBV10-3|TRBJ2-1|TRBD2|.
CALRIGLAGVNEQFF
TGTGCCCTCAGAATCGGACTAGCGGGAGTCAATGAGCAGTTCTTC
>TRBV4-1|TRBJ2-7|.|few
CASSLGQGLSSYEQYF
TGCGCCAGCAGCCTAGGACAAGGTCTTTCCTCCTACGAGCAGTACTTC
>TRBV20-1|TRBJ2-1|TRBD1|many
CSAGQGKEQFF
TGCAGTGCCGGACAGGGAAAGGAGCAGTTCTTC
>TRBV11-2|TRBJ2-7|TRBD1|.
CASSLPGQGSYEQYF
TGTGCCAGCAGCTTACCAGGACAGGGCTCCTACGAGCAGTACTTC
>TRBV6-1|TRBJ2-2|TRBD1|.
CASSGRPEGTGAQFF
TGTGCCAGCAGCGGACGGCCGGAGGGGACAGGGGCGCAGTTTTTT
>TRBV6-5|TRBJ2-1|TRBD2|.
CASSYSQLAEYNEQFF
TGTGCCAGCAGTTACTCGCAACTAGCGGAGTACAATGAGCAGTTCTTC
>TRBV7-2|TRBJ1-5|.|many
CASSLDLTRRPQHF
TGTGCCAGCAGCCTAGACCTGACTCGCCGCCCCCAGCATTTT
>TRBV6-5|TRBJ1-1|.|few
CASSYDYMNTEAFF
TGTGCCAGCAGTTACGATTACATGAACACTGAAGCTTTCTTT
>TRBV4-1|TRBJ1-3|TRBD1|.
CASSYQDRANTIYF
TGCGCCAGCAGCTACCAAGACAGGGCAAACACCATATATTTT
>TRBV5-1|TRBJ2-3|TRBD1|few
CASSSHGTGSDTQYF
TGCGCCAGCAGCTCACACGGGACAGGTTCGGATACGCAGTATTTT
>TRBV10-1|TRBJ2-4|.|.
CASSGLTTKNIQYF
TGCGCCAGCAGTGGGTTAACTACCAAAAATATTCAGTACTTC
>TRBV3-1|TRBJ2-6|TRBD1|.
CASSLTGVGANVLTF
TGTGCCAGCAGTCTTACAGGGGTTGGGGCCAACGTCCTGACTTTC
>TRBV6-1|TRBJ2-1|.|many
CASSPPKYEQFF
TGTGCCAGCAGTCCTCCCAAGTATGAGCAGTTCTTC
>TRBV6-1|TRBJ1-5|.|.
CASSLLGNSNQPQHF
TGTGCCAGCAGTCTCCTGGGTAATAGCAATCAGCCCCAGCATTTT
>TRBV14|TRBJ2-1|.|.
CASSPGTHFNEQFF
TGTGCCAGCAGCCCGGGGACTCACTTTAATGAGCAGTTCTTC
>TRBV27|TRBJ2-1|.|medium-sized
CASSPPFGTGSYNEQFF
TGTGCCAGCAGCCCCCCCTTCGGGACTGGGTCCTACAATGAGCAGTTCTTC
>TRBV7-2|TRBJ2-1|.|many
CASSTDRVSMKEQFF
TGTGCCAGCAGTACGGACAGAGTGTCAATGAAGGAGCAGTTCTTC
>TRBV6-1|TRBJ2-1|.|.
CASSELGHKSDEQFF
TGTGCCAGCAGTGAGTTGGGACATAAGTCCGATGAGCAGTTCTTC
>TRBV6-1|TRBJ2-4|.|.
CARNPGVGDKNTQYF
TGTGCCCGCAACCCGGGGGTGGGGGACAAAAATACGCAGTACTTC
>TRBV3-1|TRBJ2-5|TRBD2|once
CASSQQTSVETQYF
TGTGCCAGCAGCCAACAGACTAGCGTAGAGACCCAGTACTTC
>TRBV6-1|TRBJ2-3|.|.
CASRDTETQYF
TGTGCCAGCCGTGACACAGAGACCCAGTATTTT
>TRBV6-1|TRBJ2-3|.|.
CASSPLAPGDTQYF
TGTGCCAGCAGCCCCCTAGCCCCCGGAGATACGCAGTATTTT
>TRBV6-1|TRBJ2-4|.|.
CGSRGAGAKNIQYF
TGTGGCAGCAGGGGGGCGGGAGCCAAAAACATTCAGTACTTC
>TRBV6-1|TRBJ2-4|.|.
CASSEAGLGAEDTQYF
TGTGCCAGCAGTGAAGCCGGGCTGGGGGCCGAGGACACTCAGTACTTC
>TRBV7-3|TRBJ2-3|TRBD2|.
CASSPGDGLAGLKLQYF
TGTGCCAGCAGCCCCGGAGATGGACTAGCGGGACTTAAATTGCAGTATTTT
>TRBV6-1|TRBJ2-5|.|.
CASGDRWADEQYF
TGTGCCAGCGGGGACCGTTGGGCGGATGAGCAGTACTTC
>TRBV12-3/TRBV12-4|TRBJ2-3|.|.
CASSLASGFTDTQYF
TGTGCCAGCAGTTTAGCTAGCGGATTCACAGATACGCAGTATTTT
>TRBV12-3/TRBV12-4|TRBJ2-2|.|many
CASSPSGLTGELFF
TGTGCCAGCAGTCCGTCAGGGTTGACCGGGGAGCTGTTTTTT